This TCR beta chain was profiled in a study of beta chain features in type 1 diabetes. The wider study: Patients were similar to healthy donors in age and gender (as well as in cell yields).

The sequenced template was cDNA made from the entire isolated RNA. Read counts averaged around 3.6 million for samples of naive, central memory and regulatory T cells. Sequencing used immunoSEQ multiplex PCR; TCRdb keeps in-frame clones, though not all of them. The table includes just over 450,000 clones, over 25% detected once. Study-level points and caveats: Equally in patients and controls, shorter templates might have been favored by PCR. Highly expressing activated T cells could be over-counted with a cDNA template.

This CDR3 is 13 amino acids long. CDR1 is GTSNPN and CDR2 is SVGIG in the germline V gene (reference sequence). Trimming removed 3 bases from V and 13 bases from J, with 16 bases in between. This clone has just a few counts. Its specificity is unknown. The receptor was derived from a man between 18 and 29 years old in good health. Sequenced: naive CD4+ T cells from blood. V usage is TRBV30 and J usage is TRBJ2-6; no reliable D call. The CDR3 coding sequence is TGTGCCTGGAGGTCGTGGACCGCCGGTGTCCTGACTTTC. Amino acids: CAWRSWTAGVLTF.